This entry lists 30 T cell receptor beta chains sequenced from one sample in a study. TCRdb itself ran the 5' RACE reads through MiXCR, one entry per CDR3 protein. Among roughly 52,000 distinct CDR3 sequences, over 15% were seen once, and the ten largest hold 2% to 2.5%. The sequencing sample was made of naive CD4+ T cells sorted from blood. Indicated subset: naive CD4+ T cells, CD4+CD45RA+CD25-. The receptors derive from a female donor with breast cancer.

The CDR3 here is CASRSQSRQGGTGELFF. For the CDR3, the DNA is TGTGCCAGCAGATCCCAATCCCGACAGGGTGGCACCGGGGAGCTGTTTTTT. The chain employs TRBV28 and TRBJ2-2; 7 bases agree with TRBD1. The CDR3 is 17 residues long. From germline, CDR1 is MDHEN and CDR2 SYDVKM. V was clipped by 6 bases and J by 4 bases; unmatched bases: 14.

At least ten counts were recorded for this clonotype. The chain links TRBV5-1 to TRBJ2-5, with D hard to call. Germline CDR1 reads SGHRS; CDR2 reads YFSETQ. This CDR3 region has 11 residues. Between the trimmed V and J ends, which lost 2 bases and 2 bases, there was a span of 1 base. The chain's CDR3 is CASSFQETQYF. The CDR3 DNA reads as TGCGCCAGCAGCTTTCAAGAGACCCAGTACTTC.

This clonotype occurred once. A much larger clone differs by one base, so this may be a read error. It is likely a read error, because the conserved phenylalanine at the end of the CDR3 is missing. The chain joins TRBV13 to TRBJ2-7; D possibly corresponds to TRBD1 (6 bases). This CDR3 spans 13 amino acids. Between the trimmed V and J ends, which lost 7 bases and 4 bases, there was a span of 14 bases. Looked up from germline, CDR1 is PRHDT and CDR2 is FYEKMQ (reference sequence). The CDR3 region is CASKGRGQYEQYL. The CDR3, as DNA: TGTGCCAGCAAAGGAAGAGGACAGTACGAGCAGTACCTC.

This clonotype was detected many times. The genes are TRBV4-1 and TRBJ1-1; a possible D gene is TRBD1 (6 bases). Germline V gene data show CDR1 as MGHRA and CDR2 as YSYEKL. V was pared by 4 bases and J by 1 base, with 13 bases between. CDR3 size: 15 residues. The CDR3 DNA reads TGCGCCAGCAGCCCACCAAGGGGGGCGAACACTGAAGCTTTCTTT. Translating gives CASSPPRGANTEAFF.

The chain uses TRBV5-4 and TRBJ2-1, with TRBD2 matching 8 bases. The CDR3 totals 15 residues. Germline V gives CDR1 SGHNT, CDR2 YYREEE (reference sequence). The V segment lost 0 bases and the J segment 4 bases; nucleotides outside the gene matches: 3. This chain's CDR3 is CASSLATSGYNEQFF. The CDR3 DNA follows: TGTGCCAGCAGCTTGGCTACTAGCGGTTACAATGAGCAGTTCTTC.

V gene TRBV18 combines with J gene TRBJ2-7; 7 positions agree with TRBD2. CDR1 is KGHSH, CDR2 LQKENI, per germline. After removal of 4 bases from V and 6 bases from J, the junction contained 9 bases not matched to a gene. This CDR3 region has 14 residues. DNA of the CDR3: TGTGCCAGCTCACTGCAGAGCGGGACTGGCGAGCAGTACTTC. Translated: CASSLQSGTGEQYF.

This clonotype was detected a few times. The chain uses TRBV4-2 and TRBJ2-3; 11 bases are a match to TRBD2. Germline loops: CDR1 LGHNA, CDR2 YNFKEQ. Germline trimming cut 5 bases from V and 4 bases from J; bases unmatched to any gene: 5. The CDR3 length is 15 residues. DNA of the CDR3: TGTGCCAGCAGCAAAGCGGGACTAGCGGCAGATACGCAGTATTTT. This translates into CASSKAGLAADTQYF.

This clonotype has more than one count but fewer than ten. The chain has TRBV5-1 and TRBJ1-2; D uncertain. CDR3 length: 13 amino acids. Trimming took 5 bases from V and 2 from J, leaving 10 bases between them. CDR1 and CDR2 (germline): SGHRS, YFSETQ. This CDR3 is CASRPQVNYGYTF. CDR3 sequence (DNA): TGCGCCAGCAGGCCCCAGGTGAACTATGGCTACACCTTC.

This clonotype is medium-sized. The chain is built from TRBV7-2 and TRBJ2-5; no definite D call. In germline, CDR1 is SGHTA, CDR2 FQGNSA. The V gene lost 4 bases and the J gene lost 5 bases, with 17 bases spanning the gap. The CDR3 loop spans 15 amino acids. This CDR3 is CASSSRSPGRETQYF. The DNA of the CDR3 is TGTGCCAGCAGCTCGCGGTCCCCCGGGCGGGAGACCCAGTACTTC. Based on the CDR3 plus reference TRBV7-2 and TRBJ2-5, the full variable domain is GAGVSQSPSNKVTEKGKDVELRCDPISGHTALYWYRQSLGQGLEFLIYFQGNSAPDKSGLPSDRFSAERTGGSVSTLTIQRTQQEDSAVYLCASSSRSPGRETQYFGPGTRLLVL.

This clonotype has a handful of counts. One end of the junction varies from germline; a read error may be responsible. The chain joins TRBV29-1 to TRBJ2-1; D is unresolved. CDR3 length: 9 amino acids. Germline CDR1 is SQVTM and CDR2 is ANQGSEA. DNA for the CDR3: TGCAGCGTCCCCAATGAGCAGTCCTTC. This sequence encodes CSVPNEQSF.

This clonotype was detected a few times. The chain combines TRBV21-1 with TRBJ1-1. TRBV21-1 constitutes a pseudogene. The CDR3 loop spans 13 amino acids. For the CDR3, the DNA is TGTGCCAGCAGCAAAGGTGGGCACACTGAAGCTTTCTTT. It codes for CASSKGGHTEAFF.

This rearrangement joins TRBV28 to TRBJ2-7; 9 bases align to TRBD1. The CDR3 contains 15 residues. Germline CDR1 and CDR2: MDHEN and SYDVKM. J lost 3 bases, V lost 7 bases, and 10 bases had no gene match. The CDR3 is CASTNWEDRGYEQYF. CDR3 sequence (DNA): TGTGCCAGCACCAATTGGGAGGACAGGGGCTACGAGCAGTACTTC.

At least ten counts were recorded for this clonotype. The chain links TRBV4-1 to TRBJ2-3; TRBD2 agrees at 9 bases. With 6 bases clipped from V and 1 base from J, the junction kept 2 bases outside the gene matches. The CDR3 has 14 amino acids. Germline CDR1 and CDR2: MGHRA and YSYEKL. CDR3 sequence: CASSPSGGTDTQYF. The CDR3 coding sequence is TGCGCCAGCAGTCCTAGCGGGGGCACAGATACGCAGTATTTT.

The table lists this clonotype with a few counts. V and J are TRBV18 and TRBJ1-1; 8 bases line up with TRBD1. The V gene end was trimmed by 2 bases and the J gene end by 4 bases; junction bases not matched to a gene: 6. The CDR3 sequence is 15 residues long. Germline lookup yields CDR1 KGHSH and CDR2 LQKENI. CDR3: CASSPDRGRGTEAFF. The CDR3 region has the DNA TGTGCCAGCTCACCAGACAGGGGCCGGGGCACTGAAGCTTTCTTT.

V gene TRBV7-2 combines with J gene TRBJ2-2; no firm D call. The CDR3 consists of 17 residues. Per the germline V gene, CDR1 is SGHTA and CDR2 is FQGNSA. V lost 5 bases to trimming and J lost 1 base, with 17 bases between them. CDR3 amino acids: CASSPTAGPQNTGELFF. The CDR3 DNA is TGTGCCAGCAGCCCGACGGCCGGTCCTCAGAACACCGGGGAGCTGTTTTTT.

This clonotype has a count of ten or more. The rearrangement uses TRBV29-1 and TRBJ2-5; D is uncertain. The length of the CDR3 is 11 residues. The ends were cut back, 4 bases at V and 0 bases at J, with 3 bases in the middle. Germline lookup yields CDR1 SQVTM and CDR2 ANQGSEA. The CDR3 reads CSVGHQETQYF. Here the CDR3 DNA reads TGCAGCGTTGGACACCAAGAGACCCAGTACTTC.

V usage is TRBV5-1 and J usage is TRBJ2-2; D is perhaps TRBD1 or TRBD2 (7 bases each). CDR1 SGHRS and CDR2 YFSETQ come from the germline V gene. The CDR3 length is 15 residues. Trimming cost V 4 bases and J 6 bases, with 16 bases left between them. CDR3 amino acids: CASSRRQGGAGELFF. The CDR3, as DNA: TGCGCCAGCAGCCGAAGACAGGGAGGGGCCGGGGAGCTGTTTTTT. Filled out from reference TRBV5-1 and TRBJ2-2, the complete variable domain reads KAGVTQTPRYLIKTRGQQVTLSCSPISGHRSVSWYQQTPGQGLQFLFEYFSETQRNKGNFPGRFSGRQFSNSRSEMNVSTLELGDSALYLCASSRRQGGAGELFFGEGSRLTVL.

This clonotype was seen only a few times. This chain uses TRBV4-1 with TRBJ2-7; possibly TRBD2 for D (5 bases). Per germline, CDR1 MGHRA and CDR2 YSYEKL. With 4 bases removed from V and 5 bases from J, the gap between germline ends came to 12 bases. This CDR3 comprises 13 residues. The CDR3 coding sequence is TGCGCCAGCAGCCTAACGGAGCGGCACGAGCAGTACTTC. Its protein product is CASSLTERHEQYF.

The chain carries TRBV7-2 and TRBJ2-3; 10 nucleotides agree with TRBD1. The CDR3 sequence is 16 residues long. V shed 5 bases and J 2 bases; nucleotides not matched to a gene: 7. CDR1 and CDR2 from the germline V gene are SGHTA and FQGNSA. The CDR3 is CASSPGTGAFTDTQYF. The CDR3 nucleotides read TGTGCCAGCAGCCCCGGGACAGGGGCCTTCACAGATACGCAGTATTTT.

About this clonotype itself: A read error may explain this, as a much larger clone is one base away. The chain is built from TRBV7-6 and TRBJ2-7, with 7 bases lining up with TRBD1. The V segment lost 9 bases and the J segment 2 bases; nucleotides outside the gene matches: 10. Germline lookup yields CDR1 SGHVS and CDR2 FNYEAQ. The CDR3 has 14 amino acids. In DNA form, the CDR3 reads TGTGCCAGAAGCAATCGACAGGGAACCTACGAGCAGTACTTC. It translates to CARSNRQGTYEQYF.

J is TRBJ2-3 and V is TRBV20-1; 8 bases are a match to TRBD2. V lost 2 bases to trimming and J lost 2 bases; unmatched junction nucleotides: 6. Germline V gene sequence: CDR1 DFQATT, CDR2 SNEGSKA (reference sequence). The CDR3 spans 15 residues. For the CDR3, the DNA is TGCAGTGCTAGAAATAGCGGGGAACTCACAGATACGCAGTATTTT. Its protein product is CSARNSGELTDTQYF.

Comments on this clonotype: One end of the junction does not line up with germline, which may come from a read error. V gene TRBV5-1 combines with J gene TRBJ2-3, with no clear D. From germline, CDR1 is SGHRS and CDR2 YFSETQ. CDR3 length: 13 amino acids. For the CDR3, the DNA is TGCGCCAGCAGTGTGAAGTTTCCAGATACGCAGTGTTTT. Translation: CASSVKFPDTQCF. Filled out from reference TRBV5-1 and TRBJ2-3, the complete variable domain reads KAGVTQTPRYLIKTRGQQVTLSCSPISGHRSVSWYQQTPGQGLQFLFEYFSETQRNKGNFPGRFSGRQFSNSRSEMNVSTLELGDSALYLCASSVKFPDTQCFGPGTRLTVL.

Details on this clonotype: The junction shows a germline mismatch at one end, possibly a read error. The chain links TRBV6-1 to TRBJ2-4; 9 bases line up with TRBD1. CDR3 length equals 16 residues. Germline CDR1 MNHNS, CDR2 SASEGT. CDR3 region: CASGEFFGTGSDIQYF. The CDR3 nucleotides are TGTGCCAGCGGTGAATTTTTTGGGACAGGGTCGGACATTCAGTACTTC.

This clonotype occurred a few times. Mismatch with germline at one junction end may stem from a read error. This rearrangement joins TRBV5-5 to TRBJ2-5, with 9 bases identical to TRBD2. The CDR3 loop spans 16 amino acids. CDR1 and CDR2 from the germline V gene are SGHKS and YYEKEE (reference sequence). In nucleotides, the CDR3 is TGTGCCAGCAGCTTGGGACTAGCGGCAAACCAAGAGACCCAGCACTTC. Amino acids: CASSLGLAANQETQHF.

This clonotype has a count of ten or more. The V gene is TRBV7-9, the J gene TRBJ1-2; D unclear. V lost 0 bases, J lost 2 bases, and 10 bases lay in between. This CDR3 is built from 15 residues. Germline V CDR1 and CDR2: SEHNR, FQNEAQ (reference sequence). As DNA, the CDR3 is TGTGCCAGCAGCTTAGCGATGGGTGCCAACTATGGCTACACCTTC. Protein sequence: CASSLAMGANYGYTF.

The genes are TRBV7-9 and TRBJ1-2; D remains unclear. Germline values: CDR1 SEHNR, CDR2 FQNEAQ (reference sequence). This CDR3 has 15 amino acids. The V and J ends lost 6 bases and 1 base respectively, with 15 bases between them. CDR3 in DNA: TGTGCCAGCAGTACCACCGTGAGCTTTAACTATGGCTACACCTTC. The encoded protein is CASSTTVSFNYGYTF.

This clonotype was counted only a few times. The V call is TRBV20-1, the J call TRBJ1-2, with 7 bases matching TRBD1. Germline values: CDR1 DFQATT, CDR2 SNEGSKA (reference sequence). The CDR3 consists of 13 residues. Trimming removed 2 bases from V and 4 bases from J; junction bases left unmatched: 4. CDR3 bases: TGCAGTGCTAGAACGACAGGGTCCTATGGCTACACCTTC. Translated: CSARTTGSYGYTF.

The V call is TRBV29-1, the J call TRBJ2-1; D is undetermined. Trimming stripped 6 bases from V and 2 bases from J, with 11 bases between. The CDR3 contains 13 residues. Per germline, CDR1 SQVTM and CDR2 ANQGSEA. CDR3 bases: TGCAGCGTCTGGGCCCGCGCCTACAATGAGCAGTTCTTC. The encoded protein is CSVWARAYNEQFF.

This clonotype was detected many times. The genes are TRBV20-1 and TRBJ2-1; D is ambiguous. Germline CDR1 DFQATT, CDR2 SNEGSKA (reference sequence). This CDR3 is 13 amino acids long. V was trimmed by 5 bases and J by 7 bases, leaving 15 bases between them. The CDR3 region is CSAPGLYGNEQFF. DNA of the CDR3: TGCAGTGCTCCCGGGCTGTACGGGAATGAGCAGTTCTTC.

This clonotype was detected only a few times. The chain uses TRBV12-3 or TRBV12-4 and TRBJ2-1; D is unclear. V was shortened by 2 bases and J by 5 bases, with 13 bases between the two germline ends. This CDR3 has 15 amino acids. The CDR3, as DNA: TGTGCCAGCAGTTTACGATCTCATGCGAACAATGAGCAGTTCTTC. Encoded protein: CASSLRSHANNEQFF.